This T cell receptor (beta chain) was sequenced during a study of regulatory T cells in long-lasting Graves disease. General study findings and limits: Among persistent patients, a larger number of public clonotypes were shared (roughly 2,700) than among newly diagnosed patients (about 950).

V was shortened by 1 base and J by 2 bases, with 12 bases between the two germline ends. Germline CDR1 SGHTA, CDR2 FQGNSA. The CDR3 totals 15 residues. Relying on iRepertoire HTBI primers and Arm-PCR of CDR3 regions, the team built TCR beta libraries. TCRdb re-called the multiplex PCR reads through MiXCR, storing one row per CDR3 protein. The table lists fewer than 550,000 distinct CDR3 sequences, 20% to 25% of them singletons. This clonotype came up a few times. Antigen unknown. As for time point: persistent/refractory GD, antithyroid drugs over 5 years with positive TRAb. The TCR library used RNA extracted from PBMCs.

This sequence originates from a female donor with Graves disease. This rearrangement joins TRBV7-2 to TRBJ2-7, with a possible D match to TRBD1 (5 bases). The source was peripheral blood mononuclear cells (PBMCs), collected when the disease was refractory, from a patient treated with antithyroid drugs. The CDR3 DNA sequence: TGTGCCAGCAGCTTAGGACAGAATCGGGCCTACGAGCAGTACTTC. Residues: CASSLGQNRAYEQYF.